The 26 T cell receptor beta chains below come from one sample, sequenced in a study of blood T cell repertoires in COVID-19. Only in-frame clones appear in the TCRdb table, and some are missing; sequencing was by immunoSEQ multiplex PCR. The sample includes 400,000 to 450,000 clones, more than 70% of them seen just once. Material for sequencing was peripheral blood. Receptors originate from a woman between 50 and 59 years old with COVID-19, enrolled during active disease.

The V gene is TRBV3-1 (or the pseudogene TRBV3-2), the J gene TRBJ2-7; TRBD2 matches at 8 bases. V lost 3 bases, J lost 6 bases, and 4 bases stayed unmatched. The CDR3 contains 13 residues. Germline V gene data show CDR1 as LGHDT and CDR2 as YNNKEL (reference sequence). CDR3 DNA: TGTGCCAGCAGCCATAACGGGGGGGGCGAGCAGTACTTC. This gives the protein CASSHNGGGEQYF.

V and J are TRBV19 and TRBJ1-4; D remains ambiguous. The CDR3 length is 16 residues. Germline V gives CDR1 LNHDA, CDR2 SQIVND (reference sequence). The V end lost 6 bases, the J end lost 0 bases, and 14 bases lay between the germline ends. The CDR3 nucleotides are TGTGCCAGTAGCGGACTATCGGTTACAACTAATGAAAAACTGTTTTTT. Translating gives CASSGLSVTTNEKLFF.

This clone was detected once. This chain connects TRBV6-5 to TRBJ1-4; no clear D. The CDR3 is made up of 14 amino acids. Trimming pared 8 bases from V and 0 bases from J, leaving 10 bases between. Germline values: CDR1 MNHEY, CDR2 SVGAGI. The CDR3 here is CASGRRATNEKLFF. Here the CDR3 DNA reads TGTGCCAGCGGGCGGAGGGCAACTAATGAAAAACTGTTTTTT.

Written as DNA, the CDR3 is TGTGCCAGCAGCTTAGCTGGACAGATCTACGAGCAGTACTTC. This sequence encodes CASSLAGQIYEQYF. This sequence joins TRBV11-2 and TRBJ2-7, with TRBD1 as a possible D gene (6 bases). The germline gives CDR1 SGHAT, CDR2 FQNNGV. The CDR3 extends over 14 amino acids. V lost 1 base and J 3 bases, leaving 10 bases between the germline ends.

The CDR3 DNA is TGTGCCACCAGCAGACCTCTTCAGGGTGGAAACACCATATATTTT. Translating gives CATSRPLQGGNTIYF. This chain connects TRBV15 to TRBJ1-3; D is possibly TRBD1 (5 bases). CDR1 LNHNV and CDR2 YYDKDF come from the germline V gene (reference sequence). The V end lost 2 bases, the J end lost 3 bases, and 11 bases lay between the germline ends. This CDR3 is built from 15 residues.

The table lists this clone with a few counts. This chain uses TRBV13 with TRBJ2-3, with 9 nucleotides matching TRBD2. Germline V gives CDR1 PRHDT, CDR2 FYEKMQ (reference sequence). CDR3 length equals 17 residues. Trimming removed 4 bases from V and 0 bases from J; junction bases left unmatched: 8. The DNA of the CDR3 is TGTGCCAGCAGCTCAATCGCTAGCGGGGTCAGCACAGATACGCAGTATTTT. This gives the protein CASSSIASGVSTDTQYF. The full variable domain, its missing parts supplied by reference TRBV13 and TRBJ2-3, is AAGVIQSPRHLIKEKRETATLKCYPIPRHDTVYWYQQGPGQDPQFLISFYEKMQSDKGSIPDRFSAQQFSDYHSELNMSSLELGDSALYFCASSSIASGVSTDTQYFGPGTRLTVL.

CDR3: CASSPIAAGGADTQYF. The CDR3 coding sequence is TGTGCCAGCAGCCCTATCGCCGCGGGGGGGGCAGATACGCAGTATTTT. The chain carries TRBV4-2 and TRBJ2-3; 9 bases map to TRBD2. J lost 4 bases, V lost 4 bases, and 9 bases had no gene match. Germline V gives CDR1 LGHNA, CDR2 YNFKEQ. The CDR3 has 16 amino acids.

The chain uses TRBV11-2 and TRBJ2-7; D may be TRBD2 (5 bases). V was trimmed by 7 bases and J by 3 bases, leaving 19 bases between them. The V gene's germline CDR1 is SGHAT and CDR2 FQNNGV. CDR3 size: 15 residues. This chain's CDR3 is CASTQRSGGFYEQYF. The CDR3 DNA reads as TGTGCCAGCACCCAAAGGTCAGGAGGTTTCTACGAGCAGTACTTC.

This rearrangement joins TRBV5-1 to TRBJ2-7; 9 positions agree with TRBD1. Germline CDR1 is SGHRS and CDR2 is YFSETQ. This CDR3 comprises 16 residues. V trimming: 1 base; J trimming: 3 bases; junction bases outside the gene matches: 8. The CDR3 sequence: CASSLTPGQGVYEQYF. For the CDR3, the DNA is TGCGCCAGCAGCTTGACACCGGGACAGGGAGTCTACGAGCAGTACTTC.

About this clone itself: Other DNA sequences in this sample translate to the same CDR3. The gene calls are TRBV10-1 and TRBJ1-6; possibly TRBD1 for D (6 bases). V lost 0 bases to trimming and J lost 7 bases, with 10 bases between them. Looked up from germline, CDR1 is WNHNN and CDR2 is SYGVQD (reference sequence). The CDR3 is 15 amino acids. The CDR3, as DNA: TGCGCCAGCAGTGAGTCCCGGACAGAGAATTCACCCCTCCACTTT. It translates to CASSESRTENSPLHF.

V gene TRBV29-1 combines with J gene TRBJ1-2; no definite D call. The length of the CDR3 is 12 residues. Per germline, CDR1 SQVTM and CDR2 ANQGSEA. V shed 5 bases and J shed 4 bases, with 11 bases lying between them. This chain's CDR3 is CSVIHHSYGYTF. The CDR3 nucleotides read TGCAGCGTTATTCATCATAGCTATGGCTACACCTTC.

In this sample, this clone turned up a few times. This sequence joins TRBV20-1 and TRBJ1-1; possibly TRBD1 for D (5 bases). The CDR3 runs 14 residues. The V gene lost 3 bases and the J gene lost 5 bases, with 16 bases spanning the gap. Germline V CDR1 and CDR2: DFQATT, SNEGSKA (reference sequence). The CDR3 sequence is CSASLGEGITEAFF. The CDR3 nucleotides read TGCAGTGCTAGTTTGGGGGAGGGGATAACTGAAGCTTTCTTT.

CDR3 nucleotide sequence: TGCGCCAGCAGAACCGGGACAGACAGCTATGGCTACACCTTC. Its protein product is CASRTGTDSYGYTF. This chain uses TRBV5-1 with TRBJ1-2, with 7 bases aligning to TRBD1. V lost 5 bases, J lost 4 bases, and 8 bases stayed unmatched. The germline CDR1 and CDR2 sequences are SGHRS and YFSETQ. This CDR3 has 14 amino acids. Filled out from reference TRBV5-1 and TRBJ1-2, the complete variable domain reads KAGVTQTPRYLIKTRGQQVTLSCSPISGHRSVSWYQQTPGQGLQFLFEYFSETQRNKGNFPGRFSGRQFSNSRSEMNVSTLELGDSALYLCASRTGTDSYGYTFGSGTRLTVV.

The chain is built from TRBV6-6 and TRBJ1-2; possibly TRBD1 for D (5 bases). The CDR3 runs 16 residues. Germline loops: CDR1 MNHNY, CDR2 SVGAGI (reference sequence). V gave up 5 bases and J gave up 5 bases, with 21 bases separating them. In nucleotides, the CDR3 is TGTGCCAGCAGTCGAGGGGCCTTGGTAGTGAGGTATGGCTACACCTTC. Protein sequence: CASSRGALVVRYGYTF.

The gene calls are TRBV27 and TRBJ2-3, with TRBD2 matching 11 bases. This CDR3 has 15 residues. The trim removed 3 bases at V and 6 bases at J, leaving 5 bases unmatched. Per the germline V gene, CDR1 is MNHEY and CDR2 is SMNVEV (reference sequence). CDR3 nucleotide sequence: TGTGCCAGCAGTTTGATAGCGGGGGGGCCCGATACGCAGTATTTT. It yields the protein CASSLIAGGPDTQYF.

V and J are TRBV18 and TRBJ1-1, with D maybe TRBD1 (6 bases). Trimming took off 5 bases at V and 2 bases at J, with 18 bases between the two ends. CDR3 length: 16 residues. The V gene's germline CDR1 is KGHSH and CDR2 LQKENI. The CDR3 nucleotides read TGTGCCAGCTCAGCGCTACAGGGCAAAGGAAACACTGAAGCTTTCTTT. Translation: CASSALQGKGNTEAFF.

J is TRBJ2-7 and V is TRBV20-1; 13 nucleotides line up with TRBD2. J lost 6 bases, V lost 3 bases, and 5 bases had no gene match. The CDR3 is 14 residues long. From germline, CDR1 is DFQATT and CDR2 SNEGSKA (reference sequence). Here the CDR3 DNA reads TGCAGTGCTAGTGCGGGACTAGCGGGGAGCGAGCAGTACTTC. It is translated as CSASAGLAGSEQYF.

The V call is TRBV12-5, the J call TRBJ1-4, with D unclear. This CDR3 is built from 14 residues. Germline V CDR1 and CDR2: LGHNT, FRNRAP. V gave up 7 bases and J gave up 0 bases, with 9 bases separating them. The CDR3 here is CASALFATNEKLFF. The DNA of the CDR3 is TGTGCTAGTGCCCTCTTTGCAACTAATGAAAAACTGTTTTTT.

The chain has TRBV13 and TRBJ2-3, with D tentatively TRBD2 (5 bases). Germline lookup yields CDR1 PRHDT and CDR2 FYEKMQ (reference sequence). This CDR3 contains 15 residues. Trimming shortened V by 0 bases and J by 2 bases, and 9 bases separated the two germline ends. The CDR3 loop is CASSLGRRPTDTQYF. CDR3 nucleotide sequence: TGTGCCAGCAGCTTAGGCCGGAGGCCCACAGATACGCAGTATTTT.

The chain carries TRBV6-5 and TRBJ2-7; 7 bases map to TRBD1. Germline CDR1 reads MNHEY; CDR2 reads SVGAGI. Unmatched junction bases numbered 6, after V lost 5 bases and J lost 2 bases. The CDR3 sequence is 14 residues long. CDR3 residues: CASSPRTGPYEQYF. The CDR3 DNA reads TGTGCCAGCAGTCCCAGGACAGGCCCCTACGAGCAGTACTTC.

The rearrangement uses TRBV5-1 and TRBJ1-6, with 8 bases that match TRBD1. Trimming cost V 4 bases and J 2 bases; bases outside gene matches: 2. Germline loops: CDR1 SGHRS, CDR2 YFSETQ. There are 15 residues in the CDR3. This chain's CDR3 is CASSPDRAYNSPLHF. DNA for the CDR3: TGCGCCAGCAGCCCGGACAGGGCCTATAATTCACCCCTCCACTTT.

The chain uses TRBV5-1 and TRBJ2-1; 7 bases map to TRBD2. The CDR3 contains 14 residues. Germline V gives CDR1 SGHRS, CDR2 YFSETQ. V lost 4 bases to trimming and J lost 9 bases; unmatched junction nucleotides: 10. CDR3 DNA: TGCGCCAGCAGCGGAGGCCGCGGGGAGGGTGAGCAGTTCTTC. It codes for CASSGGRGEGEQFF.

The CDR3 bases are TGTGCCAGCTCGCGGGACGGGGGATTCACTGAAGCTTTCTTT. Translation gives CASSRDGGFTEAFF. The chain joins TRBV18 to TRBJ1-1; maybe TRBD1 (5 bases). Germline V gene sequence: CDR1 KGHSH, CDR2 LQKENI. Trimming removed 6 bases at V and 4 bases at J, with 15 bases between. The CDR3 extends over 14 amino acids.

This clone has only one observation. The chain uses TRBV5-4 and TRBJ2-5, with TRBD2 matching over 8 bases. Per germline, CDR1 SGHNT and CDR2 YYREEE (reference sequence). V was clipped by 3 bases and J by 4 bases; unmatched bases: 11. The CDR3 totals 16 residues. CDR3 DNA sequence: TGTGCCAGCAGCTCTACCGGGGGGGCTATGCGAGAGACCCAGTACTTC. This gives the protein CASSSTGGAMRETQYF. The full variable domain, in which reference TRBV5-4 and TRBJ2-5 provide the parts outside the CDR3, is ETGVTQSPTHLIKTRGQQVTLRCSSQSGHNTVSWYQQALGQGPQFIFQYYREEENGRGNFPPRFSGLQFPNYSSELNVNALELDDSALYLCASSSTGGAMRETQYFGPGTRLLVL.

This clone was seen a single time. The chain joins TRBV12-5 to TRBJ2-3; 9 bases agree with TRBD2. Germline CDR1 reads LGHNT; CDR2 reads FRNRAP. CDR3 length: 14 amino acids. V was clipped by 5 bases and J by 6 bases; unmatched bases: 6. The CDR3 sequence is CASGPGLAADTQYF. The CDR3 bases are TGTGCTAGTGGTCCGGGACTAGCTGCCGATACGCAGTATTTT.

The chain employs TRBV5-1 and TRBJ2-7; TRBD2 is a possible D gene (6 bases). The length of the CDR3 is 16 residues. Looked up from germline, CDR1 is SGHRS and CDR2 is YFSETQ. V was clipped by 0 bases and J by 5 bases, with 18 bases between them. The CDR3 bases are TGCGCCAGCAGCTTGGGTGGGGACTCCCGGGTTGACGAGCAGTACTTC. Translating gives CASSLGGDSRVDEQYF.